A selection of T cell receptor beta chains follows, all from one sample in a study of cytomegalovirus exposure and HLA in healthy donors. Assay used: immunoSEQ multiplex PCR; TCRdb lists only in-frame clones, some missing. The data show some 190,000 clones, with roughly 83% seen just once and roughly 1.6% held by the top ten. The sample was PBMCs. All receptors derive from a woman between 45 and 65 years old in good health and CMV-seronegative. The CDR3 runs from the conserved cysteine through the conserved F or W. The order of the fields is CDR3 length, clone size, D gene, V gene, J gene, CDR3 DNA, CDR3 protein. D genes are given only for firm matches. Size tells how often a clone was seen (once, few, many) or the class of an expanded clone, and some rows leave it out.

>14|few|TRBD1|TRBV4-3|TRBJ2-7
TGCGCCAGCAGCGGAGGACAGGGAGATTACGAGCAGTACTTC
CASSGGQGDYEQYF
>17|few|TRBD2|TRBV5-1|TRBJ2-6
TGCGCCAGCAGCCGTGGCGGGGGGCAGGTTGGGGCCAACGTCCTGACTTTC
CASSRGGGQVGANVLTF
>15|.|.|TRBV5-4|TRBJ2-1
TGTGCCAGCAGTCCTGGGGGGAAGGCGGGGTGGGAGCAGTTCTTC
CASSPGGKAGWEQFF
>15|.|.|TRBV5-1|TRBJ2-3
TGCGCCAGCAGCTCGCAGGGTGGTAACACAGATACGCAGTATTTT
CASSSQGGNTDTQYF
>17|.|TRBD1|TRBV9|TRBJ2-1
TGTGCCAGCAGCGTGGCCAGCACAGGGGCATTGGGGAATGAGCAGTTCTTC
CASSVASTGALGNEQFF
>13|few|.|TRBV29-1|TRBJ1-5
TGCAGCGTTACAACGGACAGTCTGCGGCCCCAGCATTTT
CSVTTDSLRPQHF
>15|.|.|TRBV4-1|TRBJ2-4
TGCGCCAGCAGCCAAGAGGAGTACGGGGTTGGACTTCAGTACTTC
CASSQEEYGVGLQYF
>15|.|.|TRBV2|TRBJ1-4
TGTGCCAGCAGCGACTGGTCCGGAGGCAATGAAAAACTGTTTTTT
CASSDWSGGNEKLFF
>12|once|.|TRBV28|TRBJ2-7
TGTGCCAGCAGTTTACTCGGCTACGAGCAGTACTTC
CASSLLGYEQYF
>14|.|.|TRBV2|TRBJ2-3
TGTGCCAGCACTCGCACGGGAGTCGCAGATACGCAGTATTTT
CASTRTGVADTQYF
>15|.|TRBD1|TRBV2|TRBJ2-2
TGTGCCAGCAGGAGCGGACAGGGGTTTACCGGGGAGCTGTTTTTT
CASRSGQGFTGELFF
>13|.|.|TRBV14|TRBJ1-1
TGTGCCAGCAGCCAACTTATAAACACTGAAGCTTTCTTT
CASSQLINTEAFF
>14|.|TRBD1|TRBV19|TRBJ1-1
TGTGCCAGTAGTTCGACAGGGGCCCTGGCCTCGGCTTTCTTT
CASSSTGALASAFF
>15|once|.|TRBV6-5|TRBJ1-5
TGTGCCAGCAGTGTAACAGGGCTGAACAATCAGCCCCAGCATTTT
CASSVTGLNNQPQHF
>11|few|.|TRBV28|TRBJ2-1
TGTGCCAGCAGTTCTTCCGATGAGCAGTTCTTC
CASSSSDEQFF
>13|.|.|TRBV2|TRBJ1-1
TGTGCCAGCATCACCGGGGATGGCACTGAAGCTTTCTTT
CASITGDGTEAFF
>14|.|.|TRBV21-1|TRBJ1-3
TGTGCCTCCCTCATGAGAAGCTCTGGAAACACCATATATTTT
CASLMRSSGNTIYF
>13|.|TRBD1|TRBV5-1|TRBJ1-1
TGCGCCAGCCGGGGACAGCCGAACACTGAAGCTTTCTTT
CASRGQPNTEAFF
>13|few|.|TRBV19|TRBJ1-1
TGTGCCAGTAGTACCCCAGGGTTGAGTCGTGCTTTCTTT
CASSTPGLSRAFF
>14|.|.|TRBV4-2|TRBJ2-7
TGTGCCAGCAGCCCAACGGACAGCCCCTACGAGCAGTACTTC
CASSPTDSPYEQYF
>13|.|.|TRBV27|TRBJ2-5
TGTGCCAGCAGTTTGACATTTCGGGAGACCCAGTACTTC
CASSLTFRETQYF
>14|.|.|TRBV6-6|TRBJ1-2
TGTGCCAGCAGCCTGACAGGACTTAACTATGGCTACACCTTC
CASSLTGLNYGYTF
>13|few|.|TRBV27|TRBJ1-5
TGTGCCAGCAGTTTCGGCAGGGATCAGCCCCAGCATTTT
CASSFGRDQPQHF
>16|once|TRBD2|TRBV29-1|TRBJ2-1
TGCAGCGTCGTTTCTGGACTAGCGGGGACCAACAATGAGCAGTTCTTC
CSVVSGLAGTNNEQFF
>14|.|.|TRBV6-5|TRBJ2-7
TGTGCCAGCAGCCGACAGCAACTCTCCTACGAGCAGTACTTC
CASSRQQLSYEQYF
>14|once|.|TRBV28|TRBJ2-7
TGTGCCAGCTGTTGGACAGACCGACTTTACGAGCAGTACTTC
CASCWTDRLYEQYF
>17|.|.|TRBV19|TRBJ2-2
TGTGCCAGTAGAAACAATTTGGGGGGACTGAACACCGGGGAGCTGTTTTTT
CASRNNLGGLNTGELFF
>18|.|TRBD2|TRBV27|TRBJ2-1
TGTGCCAGCAGTCGGTCAGGTGGGACTAGCGGGATCGGATATGAGCAGTTCTTC
CASSRSGGTSGIGYEQFF
>16|.|TRBD1|TRBV9|TRBJ1-3
TGTGCCAGCAGCGTAGAGGACAGGAGCTCTGGAAACACCATATATTTT
CASSVEDRSSGNTIYF
>17|once|TRBD2|TRBV4-3|TRBJ2-3
TGCGCCAGCAGCCAAAAGGGGGGACTAGCTAGCACAGATACGCAGTATTTT
CASSQKGGLASTDTQYF
>15|.|.|TRBV7-2|TRBJ2-7
TGTGCCAGCAGCCCTTGGGGACACCTCTCCTACGAGCAGTACTTC
CASSPWGHLSYEQYF
>14|.|TRBD1|TRBV7-2|TRBJ2-7
TGTGCCAGCAGCCCACAGGGGGCAAGGTACGAGCAGTACTTC
CASSPQGARYEQYF
>14|.|.|TRBV6-6|TRBJ1-4
TGTGCCAGCAGCCCTCCAAAGCGGGGTGAAAAACTGTTTTTT
CASSPPKRGEKLFF
>14|many|TRBD1|TRBV6-6|TRBJ1-1
TGTGCCAGCACCCAGAAGGGGACAGACTTTGAAGCTTTCTTT
CASTQKGTDFEAFF
>16|.|TRBD1|TRBV28|TRBJ2-3
TGTGCCAGCAGTTTGGGACAGGGGGCGTCCACAGATACGCAGTATTTT
CASSLGQGASTDTQYF
>15|.|.|TRBV9|TRBJ1-3
TGTGCCAGCAGCTCTGGGGCCTACTCTGGAAACACCATATATTTT
CASSSGAYSGNTIYF